This TCR beta chain was captured by sequencing in a study of blood T cell repertoires in COVID-19. Study at large: Acute and convalescent COVID-19 samples came from the United States, Italy and Spain. Sources were T cells, B-cell-depleted T cells, or PBMCs; the material itself was cDNA or gDNA.

Germline CDR1 reads MNHNS; CDR2 reads SASEGT. This CDR3 comprises 14 residues. Between the trimmed V and J ends, which lost 2 bases and 3 bases, there was a span of 11 bases. This clone was detected once. Authors' processing steps: Amplification of reference gene primers was used by the study to estimate nucleated cell counts. Some clones are missing from TCRdb's copy, which holds only in-frame ones; the method was immunoSEQ multiplex PCR. V and J calls and clone size are those listed in that table; D and trimming were worked out from the DNA. The sample yields approximately 88,000 clones, approximately 90% seen once.

The sample comprised peripheral blood. This clonotype was sampled from a male donor with acute or convalescent COVID-19. The V call is TRBV6-1, the J call TRBJ2-7; D is ambiguous. This CDR3 reads CASSESQPSYEQYF. The DNA for the CDR3 is TGTGCCAGCAGTGAAAGCCAACCAAGCTACGAGCAGTACTTC.